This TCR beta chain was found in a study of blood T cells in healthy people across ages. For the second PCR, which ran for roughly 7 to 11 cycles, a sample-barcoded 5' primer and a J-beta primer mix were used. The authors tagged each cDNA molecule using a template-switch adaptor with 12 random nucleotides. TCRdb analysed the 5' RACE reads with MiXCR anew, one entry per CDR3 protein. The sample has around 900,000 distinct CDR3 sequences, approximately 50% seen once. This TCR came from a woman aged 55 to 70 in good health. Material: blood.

The CDR3 reads CASSLGGTGSGANVLTF. The CDR3 region has the DNA TGTGCCAGCAGCTTAGGAGGGACAGGGTCTGGGGCCAACGTCCTGACTTTC. This chain links TRBV11-2 with TRBJ2-6; the match to TRBD1 covers 9 bases. Losses at the gene ends were 1 base for V and 1 base for J; bases not matched to a gene: 2. The CDR3 consists of 17 residues. Germline CDR1 reads SGHAT; CDR2 reads FQNNGV.